The 24 T cell receptor beta chains below come from one sample, sequenced in a study of T cell repertoires in cytomegalovirus infection (dated by TCRdb to between 2017 and 2020). For these receptors, no antigen is known. Data came from an Illumina HiSeq 1500. In TCRdb, the public reads were trimmed at Q25 with fastp and aligned with MiXCR, with productive beta chains retained. Each CDR3 protein appears once, grouped with its most common genes and DNA. The sample yields about 70,000 distinct CDR3 sequences; about 20% were counted once. The ten biggest clones cover roughly two thirds of the sample. Read against the paper, the sample's treatment or condition label means: in vitro stimulation with specific CMV peptide epitopes to enrich CMV-specific T cells. The specimen was CD8+ T cells from cultured PBMCs, collected from culture after CMV antigen stimulation. These receptors were taken from a human donor in good health (CMV status not recorded). Some clones in this sample may be carry-over from other donors' samples.

The rearrangement uses TRBV2 and TRBJ2-3, with D possibly matching TRBD1 (6 bases). Trimming removed 6 bases from V and 6 bases from J, with 10 bases in between. CDR1 is SNHLY, CDR2 FYNNEI, per germline. The CDR3 consists of 12 residues. This chain's CDR3 is CASRSQGDTQYF. CDR3 nucleotide sequence: TGTGCCAGCAGATCACAGGGTGATACGCAGTATTTT.

The chain uses TRBV6-6 and TRBJ2-1, with 10 bases identical to TRBD2. V shed 7 bases, J shed 7 bases, and the junction held 10 bases outside the gene matches. The CDR3 totals 15 residues. Germline V gene data show CDR1 as MNHNY and CDR2 as SVGAGI (reference sequence). The DNA of the CDR3 is TGTGCCAGCATTGATCTAGCGGGGGTTCTGAATGAGCAGTTCTTC. It is translated as CASIDLAGVLNEQFF.

This sequence joins TRBV28 and TRBJ2-7; D unresolved. Germline-derived CDR1 and CDR2 are MDHEN and SYDVKM. Deletions cut 3 bases from V and 4 bases from J, with 10 bases between. CDR3 length equals 13 residues. CDR3 in amino acids: CASSFNPEYEQYF. The CDR3 bases are TGTGCCAGCAGTTTTAACCCCGAATACGAGCAGTACTTC.

V gene TRBV7-9 combines with J gene TRBJ2-1, with 13 bases lining up with TRBD2. The CDR3 is made up of 14 amino acids. CDR1 SEHNR and CDR2 FQNEAQ come from the germline V gene (reference sequence). V lost 10 bases, J lost 7 bases, and 7 bases stayed unmatched. The CDR3 sequence: CAIRLAGGDNEQFF. The CDR3 nucleotides are TGTGCCATTAGACTAGCGGGGGGAGATAATGAGCAGTTCTTC.

The chain carries TRBV9 and TRBJ1-6; TRBD1 matches at 8 bases. The CDR3 sequence is 15 residues long. Germline V gene data show CDR1 as SGDLS and CDR2 as YYNGEE. The trim removed 4 bases at V and 7 bases at J, leaving 7 bases unmatched. The CDR3: CASSPQGQENSPLHF. The CDR3 nucleotides are TGTGCCAGCAGCCCCCAGGGACAGGAGAATTCACCCCTCCACTTT.

The chain links TRBV7-8 to TRBJ2-7, with TRBD2 identical over 7 bases. The germline gives CDR1 SGHVS, CDR2 FQNEAQ. Germline trimming cut 3 bases from V and 5 bases from J; bases unmatched to any gene: 4. This CDR3 spans 13 amino acids. CDR3 residues: CASSLPLADEQYF. The CDR3 DNA reads as TGTGCCAGCAGCTTGCCCCTAGCGGACGAGCAGTACTTC.

The gene calls are TRBV4-1 and TRBJ1-2; D unresolved. The V gene lost 0 bases and the J gene lost 7 bases, with 12 bases spanning the gap. Germline V gene data show CDR1 as MGHRA and CDR2 as YSYEKL. The CDR3 loop spans 14 amino acids. The CDR3 DNA reads TGCGCCAGCAGCCAAGATCCCGGAGGGATTGGCTACACCTTC. Translating gives CASSQDPGGIGYTF.

The chain joins TRBV6-5 to TRBJ2-3; D uncertain. V was pared by 5 bases and J by 5 bases, with 11 bases between. The germline V gene has CDR1 MNHEY and CDR2 SVGAGI. The CDR3 is 13 residues long. CDR3 in amino acids: CASSNLEIDTQYF. CDR3 nucleotide sequence: TGTGCCAGCAGTAACTTGGAGATAGATACGCAGTATTTT.

The V call is TRBV7-2, the J call TRBJ1-2; D is perhaps TRBD1 (6 bases). The germline CDR1 and CDR2 sequences are SGHTA and FQGNSA. The CDR3 length is 17 residues. Trimming removed 1 base at V and 2 bases at J, with 17 bases between. CDR3 sequence reads: CASSLDGGLVFNYGYTF. The DNA of the CDR3 is TGTGCCAGCAGCTTAGATGGGGGGCTCGTCTTCAACTATGGCTACACCTTC.

The chain uses TRBV30 and TRBJ2-1; D might be TRBD1 (5 bases). Trimming took off 0 bases at V and 7 bases at J, with 10 bases between the two ends. The CDR3 is 13 residues long. Germline-derived CDR1 and CDR2 are GTSNPN and SVGIG (reference sequence). CDR3 sequence: CAWSVQDGNEQFF. CDR3 bases: TGTGCCTGGAGTGTACAGGATGGTAATGAGCAGTTCTTC.

The chain combines TRBV7-2 with TRBJ1-2; D gene ambiguous. The CDR3 consists of 16 residues. Germline assignment: CDR1 SGHTA and CDR2 FQGNSA. Trimming shortened V by 5 bases and J by 8 bases, and 24 bases separated the two germline ends. The CDR3, as DNA: TGTGCCAGCAGCCCCTATGGAGGGAGGTTTCCTTTCGGCTACACCTTC. Amino acids: CASSPYGGRFPFGYTF. The full variable domain, rest sourced from reference TRBV7-2 and TRBJ1-2, is GAGVSQSPSNKVTEKGKDVELRCDPISGHTALYWYRQSLGQGLEFLIYFQGNSAPDKSGLPSDRFSAERTGGSVSTLTIQRTQQEDSAVYLCASSPYGGRFPFGYTFGSGTRLTVV.

This clonotype occurred a few times. This chain connects TRBV7-6 to TRBJ2-5, with TRBD1 as a possible D gene (6 bases). The length of the CDR3 is 17 residues. Per germline, CDR1 SGHVS and CDR2 FNYEAQ. The ends were cut back, 2 bases at V and 3 bases at J, with 19 bases in the middle. This CDR3 reads CASSLRAGVYGEETQYF. CDR3 DNA: TGTGCCAGCAGCTTAAGGGCAGGGGTATACGGAGAAGAGACCCAGTACTTC.

This chain connects TRBV15 to TRBJ1-2, with a weak D call TRBD1 (5 bases). The CDR3 sequence is 14 residues long. Germline CDR1 and CDR2: LNHNV and YYDKDF (reference sequence). The V and J ends lost 0 bases and 8 bases respectively, with 13 bases between them. The CDR3, as DNA: TGTGCCACCAGCAGAGATAGGGCGGGGCTGGGCTACACCTTC. Protein product: CATSRDRAGLGYTF.

The chain carries TRBV12-3 or TRBV12-4 and TRBJ1-1; TRBD1 is a possible D gene (6 bases). CDR3 length: 15 amino acids. The V and J ends lost 3 bases and 0 bases respectively, with 11 bases between them. The CDR3 reads CASSFGGGLNTEAFF. In nucleotides, the CDR3 is TGTGCCAGCAGTTTTGGGGGGGGGCTGAACACTGAAGCTTTCTTT.

V usage is TRBV7-3 and J usage is TRBJ2-7; 7 nucleotides line up with TRBD1. CDR3 size: 13 residues. V was pared by 5 bases and J by 1 base, with 2 bases of the junction left unmatched. CDR1 and CDR2 from the germline V gene are SGHTA and FQGTGA. The CDR3 nucleotides read TGTGCCAGCAGCCCGACAGGGTCCTACGAGCAGTACTTC. Its protein product is CASSPTGSYEQYF.

The V call is TRBV5-1, the J call TRBJ1-2; 7 bases line up with TRBD1. Germline assignment: CDR1 SGHRS and CDR2 YFSETQ. CDR3 length: 17 amino acids. With V trimmed by 4 bases and J by 2 bases, 14 bases remained unmatched. The CDR3 reads CASSPRRADRENYGYTF. CDR3 in DNA: TGCGCCAGCAGCCCCCGACGGGCCGACAGGGAAAACTATGGCTACACCTTC.

The chain carries TRBV6-2 or TRBV6-3 and TRBJ2-7, with D perhaps matching TRBD1 (6 bases). The germline CDR1 and CDR2 sequences are MNHEY and SVGEGT. This CDR3 spans 15 amino acids. V gave up 6 bases and J gave up 4 bases, with 19 bases separating them. CDR3 loop: CASRNFAGVSYEQYF. For the CDR3, the DNA is TGTGCCAGCAGAAATTTTGCAGGGGTTTCGTACGAGCAGTACTTC.

This clonotype was seen a handful of times. This sequence joins TRBV7-9 and TRBJ2-3; either TRBD1 or TRBD2 may fit D (5 bases each). Trimming removed 2 bases at V and 4 bases at J, with 16 bases between. The CDR3 has 16 residues. The V gene's germline CDR1 is SEHNR and CDR2 FQNEAQ (reference sequence). In DNA form, the CDR3 reads TGTGCCAGCAGCTTAACGTTTGGGGGTAGCCCAGATACGCAGTATTTT. Its protein is CASSLTFGGSPDTQYF.

In this sample, this clonotype turned up a few times. The chain recombines TRBV6-4 with TRBJ2-3, with unresolved D. V lost 0 bases to trimming and J lost 9 bases, with 10 bases between them. This CDR3 region has 13 residues. The germline V gene has CDR1 MRHNA and CDR2 SNTAGT. This CDR3 is CASSDSGLPTQYF. CDR3 coding DNA: TGTGCCAGCAGTGACTCGGGTTTACCGACGCAGTATTTT.

The J gene is TRBJ1-2, the V gene TRBV4-1; D possibly corresponds to TRBD1 (5 bases). The CDR3 is made up of 15 amino acids. Germline V gene data show CDR1 as MGHRA and CDR2 as YSYEKL. V was pared by 0 bases and J by 6 bases, with 14 bases between. This CDR3 is CASSQDPAGMNGYTF. Written as DNA, the CDR3 is TGCGCCAGCAGCCAAGATCCGGCAGGGATGAATGGCTACACCTTC.

CDR3 residues: CASSLGLAWTDTQYF. In nucleotides, the CDR3 is TGTGCCAGCAGCTTAGGACTAGCGTGGACAGATACGCAGTATTTT. The chain links TRBV7-2 to TRBJ2-3; 8 bases line up with TRBD2. The CDR3 runs to 15 residues. CDR1 and CDR2 from the germline V gene are SGHTA and FQGNSA. The V segment lost 1 base and the J segment 3 bases; nucleotides outside the gene matches: 3.

This clonotype appeared a few times. This chain links TRBV7-2 with TRBJ2-2, with TRBD2 matching 11 bases. The V gene end was trimmed by 2 bases and the J gene end by 5 bases; junction bases not matched to a gene: 10. The germline CDR1 and CDR2 sequences are SGHTA and FQGNSA. The CDR3 is 18 residues long. CDR3 nucleotide sequence: TGTGCCAGCAGCTTAAGGGGACTAGCGGCGCCAAGGACCGGGGAGCTGTTTTTT. Protein product: CASSLRGLAAPRTGELFF.

This clonotype was seen only a few times. The chain combines TRBV5-1 with TRBJ1-5, with TRBD1 identical over 9 bases. The CDR3 runs 16 residues. The germline CDR1 and CDR2 sequences are SGHRS and YFSETQ. V shed 4 bases and J 2 bases; nucleotides not matched to a gene: 7. The CDR3 sequence is CASSPGTGSGNQPQHF. In DNA, the CDR3 is TGCGCCAGCAGCCCGGGGACAGGGTCTGGCAATCAGCCCCAGCATTTT.

This clonotype was detected only a few times. This chain connects TRBV6-5 to TRBJ2-3, with D perhaps matching TRBD2 (5 bases). The germline V gene encodes CDR1 MNHEY and CDR2 SVGAGI. This CDR3 is built from 17 residues. The V gene lost 0 bases and the J gene lost 4 bases, with 17 bases spanning the gap. Written as DNA, the CDR3 is TGTGCCAGCAGTTACTCGGGCGGCACCGAGGGTGCAGATACGCAGTATTTT. Encoded protein: CASSYSGGTEGADTQYF.